Below, 2 T cell receptor beta chains from the same sample are listed, as sequenced in a study of T cells in tumors and immune-related adverse events. This table comes from immunoSEQ multiplex PCR, and its TCRdb copy is limited to in-frame clones, with some not included. In the table there are around 2,500 clones, around 82% of which are singletons. This sample comprised tumor tissue, obtained from a patient treated with anti-PD-1 therapy. The receptors derive from a female donor with metastatic renal cell carcinoma.

The V call is TRBV5-4, the J call TRBJ2-5; 8 bases match TRBD2. Germline CDR1 is SGHNT and CDR2 is YYREEE (reference sequence). V trimming: 0 bases; J trimming: 1 base; junction bases outside the gene matches: 5. The CDR3 runs 16 residues. This CDR3 is CASSLAGGLRQETQYF. Here the CDR3 DNA reads TGTGCCAGCAGCTTGGCGGGGGGGCTTCGCCAAGAGACCCAGTACTTC.

V is TRBV11-3 and J is TRBJ2-2, with D perhaps matching TRBD1 (6 bases). CDR3 size: 14 residues. Per germline, CDR1 SGHNT and CDR2 YENEEA. Trimming pared 5 bases from V and 3 bases from J, leaving 10 bases between. The DNA for the CDR3 is TGTGCCAGCAGCCCCCGGACAGACACCGGGGAGCTGTTTTTT. This gives the protein CASSPRTDTGELFF.